The 4 T cell receptor beta chains in this list originate from one sample, sequenced in a study of blood T cells in healthy people across ages. Combining a sample-barcoded 5' primer with a J-beta primer mix, a second PCR ran for 7 to 11 cycles. Via MiXCR, TCRdb re-called the 5' RACE reads, giving one row per CDR3 protein. The table lists roughly 800,000 distinct CDR3 sequences, under 40% of them singletons. The sample comprised blood. Source of these receptors: a man younger than 35 in good health.

This clonotype was seen a handful of times. CDR3 in DNA: TGTGCCAGCAGGTCTCAACCTCCCTACGAGCAGTACTTC. Its translation is CASRSQPPYEQYF. The J gene is TRBJ2-7, the V gene TRBV6-2 or TRBV6-3; D ambiguous. The germline V and J ends were trimmed by 6 bases and 2 bases, with 11 bases remaining between them. The CDR3 consists of 13 residues. The germline V gene has CDR1 MNHEY and CDR2 SVGEGT.

The chain couples TRBV5-5 to TRBJ2-1; 10 bases align to TRBD2. Looked up from germline, CDR1 is SGHKS and CDR2 is YYEKEE (reference sequence). This CDR3 spans 15 amino acids. Unmatched junction bases numbered 8, after V lost 4 bases and J lost 7 bases. In DNA, the CDR3 is TGTGCCAGCAGCAGTACTAGCGGGATCGTTAATGAGCAGTTCTTC. This translates into CASSSTSGIVNEQFF.

The chain joins TRBV12-3 or TRBV12-4 to TRBJ1-4, with a tentative D call TRBD1 (6 bases). Trimming left V 9 bases short and J 8 bases short, with 19 bases between. The CDR3 contains 14 residues. The chain's CDR3 is CASGGGQGHEKLFF. The CDR3 DNA reads TGTGCCAGTGGGGGGGGGCAGGGGCACGAAAAACTGTTTTTT.

This clonotype was seen a single time. One base away lies a much larger clone, so this may be a sequencing read error. The chain is built from TRBV6-2 or TRBV6-3 and TRBJ2-7; 7 positions match TRBD1. The end of the DNA is better explained by TRBJ2-1, so the J call may be wrong. The length of the CDR3 is 14 residues. Looked up from germline, CDR1 is MNHEY and CDR2 is SVGEGT. The CDR3 region is CASSSRRGFYEQFF. For the CDR3, the DNA is TGTGCCAGCAGTTCGCGCAGGGGGTTCTACGAGCAGTTCTTC.